The entry below gives a single T cell receptor beta chain sequence along with its context. The antigen is undetermined. This sample was included in a study of cytomegalovirus exposure and HLA in healthy donors. This CDR3 region has 15 residues. Germline loops: CDR1 SSHAT, CDR2 FNYEAQ (reference sequence). Overall study findings and caveats: Per published accounts, TCR beta sequences correctly predicted the HLA-A and HLA-B alleles of most subjects. A few chains linked to CMV were shown in vitro to be specific for CMV antigens.

The PCR made use of 60 Vbeta and 13 Jbeta primers. The method was immunoSEQ multiplex PCR; TCRdb's version includes in-frame clones alone and lacks a portion of them. This table has 70,000 to 95,000 clones, around three quarters appearing once. The sequencing sample was made of PBMCs. This chain links TRBV7-7 with TRBJ2-7, with TRBD1 as a possible D gene (6 bases). This receptor was identified in a man aged 25 to 40 in good health and CMV-seropositive. CDR3 loop: CASSLRGSAPYEQYV. In DNA form, the CDR3 reads TGTGCTAGCAGCCTCAGGGGTTCGGCCCCCTACGAGCAGTACGTC.